This T cell receptor (beta chain) was identified in a study of control samples from healthy donors and cancer patients. The V gene lost 7 bases and the J gene lost 2 bases, with 8 bases spanning the gap. The CDR3 loop spans 12 amino acids. Germline V gene lookup returns CDR1 PRHDT and CDR2 FYEKMQ (reference sequence). This table comes from immunoSEQ multiplex PCR, and its TCRdb copy is limited to in-frame clones, with some not included. In the table there are 50,000 or so clones, over 85% of which are singletons. The V gene is TRBV13, the J gene TRBJ1-1; TRBD1 might be the D (6 bases). This clonotype was sampled from a woman in her fifties or sixties with head and neck cancer. The sequenced sample was PBMCs. The CDR3 nucleotides read TGTGCCAGCAAGGGGGTCAACACTGAAGCTTTCTTT. Translated: CASKGVNTEAFF.